This entry is about one T cell receptor beta chain. This sequence may be a read error, since a much larger clone differs from it by one base. The data derive from a study of Graves' ophthalmopathy and Graves' hyperthyroidism. Amplification of the TCR beta CDR3 regions used RNA transcripts (as template). HTBI primers primed a first-round RT-PCR, and a second-round multiplex PCR followed. Using its own MiXCR run on the multiplex PCR reads, TCRdb lists one record per CDR3 protein. The table lists roughly 220,000 distinct CDR3 sequences, less than 55% of them singletons. CDR3 size: 14 residues. V was clipped by 5 bases and J by 3 bases; unmatched bases: 6. Germline V gene data show CDR1 as LNHDA and CDR2 as SQIVND (reference sequence). Pregnancy or lactation, uncontrolled infections and other autoimmune diseases were grounds for excluding patients.

What was sequenced was peripheral blood. The chain links TRBV19 to TRBJ1-1, with 7 bases that match TRBD1. The clonotype was recovered from an adult man with Graves' ophthalmopathy. The CDR3 sequence: CASSGGQLDTEAFF. The CDR3 DNA reads TGTGCCAGTAGTGGGGGACAGTTGGACACTGAAGCTTTCTTT.